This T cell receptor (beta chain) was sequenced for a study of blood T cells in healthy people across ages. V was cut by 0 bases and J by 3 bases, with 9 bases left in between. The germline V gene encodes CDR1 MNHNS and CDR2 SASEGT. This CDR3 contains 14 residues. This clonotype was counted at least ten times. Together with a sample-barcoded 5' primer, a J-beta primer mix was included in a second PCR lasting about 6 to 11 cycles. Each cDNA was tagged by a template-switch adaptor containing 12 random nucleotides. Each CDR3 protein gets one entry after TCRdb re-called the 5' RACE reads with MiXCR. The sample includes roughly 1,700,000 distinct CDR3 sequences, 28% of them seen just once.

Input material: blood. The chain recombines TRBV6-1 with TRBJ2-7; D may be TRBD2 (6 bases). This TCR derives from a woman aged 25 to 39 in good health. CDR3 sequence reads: CASSEARRGYEQYF. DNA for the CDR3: TGTGCCAGCAGTGAAGCCAGGAGGGGCTACGAGCAGTACTTC.